The sample holds a few counts of the clone carrying this TCR beta chain. No antigen is known for it. This CDR3 spans 14 amino acids. CDR1 is MNHEY, CDR2 SVGAGI, per germline. V lost 8 bases and J lost 2, with 14 bases in between. This sample is drawn from a study of T cell responses to AZD1222 COVID-19 vaccine. Study-wide results and caveats: Regions 160-218 and 743-854 dominated among vaccine-associated CD4 TCRs spanning spike.

The protocol was immunoSEQ multiplex PCR, while the TCRdb copy is restricted to in-frame clones and leaves out a portion. The sample holds tens of thousands of clones, over 85% seen once. Here the sequenced sample was peripheral blood, taken on day 0 of AZD1222 vaccination. The V gene is TRBV6-5, the J gene TRBJ2-3; D gene ambiguous. This clonotype originated in an adult in good health. Written as DNA, the CDR3 is TGTGCCAGCGCGATAGGGTCTCCCACAGATACGCAGTATTTT. This codes for CASAIGSPTDTQYF.